Shown below are 18 T cell receptor beta chains from a single sample sequenced in a study of human T cells and chemical hapten exposure. Extraction yielded total RNA from whole blood (unfractionated). MiXCR, applied by TCRdb to the 5' RACE reads, yields one record per CDR3 protein. There are about 80,000 distinct CDR3 sequences in the sample; roughly 15% occur only once, and approximately 6.3% lies in the top ten. These receptors were obtained from a female donor in good health.

J is TRBJ2-1 and V is TRBV15; D not resolved. Germline CDR1 reads LNHNV; CDR2 reads YYDKDF (reference sequence). With 3 bases removed from V and 1 base from J, the gap between germline ends came to 10 bases. This CDR3 comprises 15 residues. CDR3 sequence reads: CATSSFSASYNEQFF. The CDR3 DNA is TGTGCCACCAGCAGCTTCTCCGCGTCCTACAATGAGCAGTTCTTC.

The chain is built from TRBV20-1 and TRBJ2-7, with D unresolved. V dropped 3 bases and J dropped 7 bases, with 13 bases sitting between them. The CDR3 is 12 residues long. CDR1 and CDR2 (germline): DFQATT, SNEGSKA (reference sequence). CDR3 coding DNA: TGCAGTGCTAGTGACCGCCGAGAGGAGCAGTACTTC. Translated, it gives CSASDRREEQYF.

The chain recombines TRBV28 with TRBJ2-5; 8 bases fit TRBD2. The CDR3 loop spans 14 amino acids. The trim removed 7 bases at V and 5 bases at J, leaving 9 bases unmatched. Looked up from germline, CDR1 is MDHEN and CDR2 is SYDVKM. CDR3 residues: CASTVAGGVETQYF. CDR3 coding DNA: TGTGCCAGCACAGTGGCGGGAGGAGTCGAGACCCAGTACTTC.

Only a few counts were recorded for this clonotype. The CDR3 bases are TGTGCCAGCAGCGGATCTGGGGCCAACGTCCTGACTTTC. Protein: CASSGSGANVLTF. The J gene is TRBJ2-6, the V gene TRBV11-2; D uncertain. Per germline, CDR1 SGHAT and CDR2 FQNNGV. The CDR3 totals 13 residues. Trimming shortened V by 5 bases and J by 1 base, and 3 bases separated the two germline ends. The full variable domain, its missing parts supplied by reference TRBV11-2 and TRBJ2-6, is EAGVAQSPRYKIIEKRQSVAFWCNPISGHATLYWYQQILGQGPKLLIQFQNNGVVDDSQLPKDRFSAERLKGVDSTLKIQPAKLEDSAVYLCASSGSGANVLTFGAGSRLTVL.

The rearrangement uses TRBV9 and TRBJ1-5; the D is unclear. Germline-derived CDR1 and CDR2 are SGDLS and YYNGEE. Trimming took off 1 base at V and 3 bases at J, with 8 bases between the two ends. This CDR3 region has 14 residues. The CDR3 here is CASSVYSLNQPQHF. The CDR3 nucleotides are TGTGCCAGCAGCGTATACAGTCTCAATCAGCCCCAGCATTTT.

This clonotype came up a few times. The J gene is TRBJ1-2, the V gene TRBV11-2; D is uncertain. This CDR3 has 12 residues. Germline V lookup: CDR1 SGHAT, CDR2 FQNNGV. V was clipped by 3 bases and J by 5 bases, with 7 bases between them. Written as DNA, the CDR3 is TGTGCCAGCAGCTTGGCTCAGTATGGCTACACCTTC. This gives the protein CASSLAQYGYTF.

This clonotype was seen more than once but under ten times. In nucleotides, the CDR3 is TGTGCCAGCAGCTGGCTTTTCGATACGCAGTATTTT. Its translation is CASSWLFDTQYF. The rearrangement joins TRBV7-9 to TRBJ2-3; D call uncertain. CDR3 length: 12 amino acids. Germline-derived CDR1 and CDR2 are SEHNR and FQNEAQ (reference sequence). Trimming shortened V by 4 bases and J by 6 bases, and 8 bases separated the two germline ends.

This clonotype was seen only a few times. The CDR3 loop reads CASGVGGRRGPEQYF. The CDR3 DNA reads TGTGCCAGCGGGGTAGGCGGGAGAAGAGGGCCCGAGCAGTACTTC. The J gene is TRBJ2-7, the V gene TRBV7-8; 7 bases align to TRBD2. Trimming at V came to 8 bases and at J to 6 bases, leaving 16 bases not matched to a gene. CDR3 size: 15 residues. Looked up from germline, CDR1 is SGHVS and CDR2 is FQNEAQ. The full variable domain, rest sourced from reference TRBV7-8 and TRBJ2-7, is GAGVSQSPRYKVAKRGQDVALRCDPISGHVSLFWYQQALGQGPEFLTYFQNEAQLDKSGLPSDRFFAERPEGSVSTLKIQRTQQEDSAVYLCASGVGGRRGPEQYFGPGTRLTVT.

This clonotype was detected a few times. V usage is TRBV18 and J usage is TRBJ2-1, with D tentatively TRBD1 or TRBD2 (5 bases each). Germline values: CDR1 KGHSH, CDR2 LQKENI. V shed 6 bases and J shed 9 bases, with 18 bases lying between them. This CDR3 region has 14 residues. CDR3 sequence: CASSSGTGLVEQFF. As DNA, the CDR3 is TGTGCCAGCTCTTCGGGGACGGGATTGGTTGAGCAGTTCTTC.

This chain uses TRBV5-5 with TRBJ1-1; D might be TRBD1 (5 bases). The V end was cut by 3 bases, the J end by 4 bases, with 19 bases between. CDR3 length: 16 amino acids. CDR1 and CDR2 (germline): SGHKS, YYEKEE (reference sequence). The chain's CDR3 is CASSSLGGAVGTEAFF. CDR3 coding DNA: TGTGCCAGCAGCTCGCTGGGGGGTGCGGTGGGCACTGAAGCTTTCTTT.

CDR3 amino acids: CASRPGGGNQPQHF. DNA of the CDR3: TGTGCCAGCAGACCAGGGGGCGGGAATCAGCCCCAGCATTTT. J is TRBJ1-5 and V is TRBV28, with 8 nucleotides matching TRBD1. V shed 6 bases, J shed 4 bases, and the junction held 5 bases outside the gene matches. The CDR3 length is 14 residues. Germline values: CDR1 MDHEN, CDR2 SYDVKM.

This chain joins TRBV3-1 and TRBJ2-1; no clear D. Germline V gene sequence: CDR1 LGHDT, CDR2 YNNKEL (reference sequence). The length of the CDR3 is 13 residues. The V end lost 4 bases, the J end lost 4 bases, and 8 bases lay between the germline ends. The CDR3 loop is CASSPLGYNEQFF. CDR3 nucleotide sequence: TGTGCCAGCAGCCCATTGGGGTACAATGAGCAGTTCTTC.

This clonotype was recorded a few times. J is TRBJ1-1 and V is TRBV12-3 or TRBV12-4, with TRBD1 matching over 7 bases. The V segment lost 3 bases and the J segment 3 bases; nucleotides outside the gene matches: 7. There are 15 residues in the CDR3. Written as DNA, the CDR3 is TGTGCCAGCAGTTTTCACCGGGACAGAGACACTGAAGCTTTCTTT. Its protein is CASSFHRDRDTEAFF.

V is TRBV29-1 and J is TRBJ1-1; D is uncertain. The germline V and J ends were trimmed by 4 bases and 5 bases, with 14 bases remaining between them. The germline CDR1 and CDR2 sequences are SQVTM and ANQGSEA. The CDR3 totals 13 residues. The DNA for the CDR3 is TGCAGCGTTGTTGCCCCCTGGAATACTGAAGCTTTCTTT. Residues: CSVVAPWNTEAFF.

This clonotype turned up a few times. The chain joins TRBV18 to TRBJ1-2; 7 nucleotides align to TRBD1. CDR3 length: 14 residues. Per the germline V gene, CDR1 is KGHSH and CDR2 is LQKENI. V lost 3 bases to trimming and J lost 8 bases; unmatched junction nucleotides: 9. Here the CDR3 reads CASSPGQPSRGYTF. CDR3 nucleotide sequence: TGTGCCAGCTCACCGGGACAGCCTTCTCGCGGCTACACCTTC.

V gene TRBV7-9 combines with J gene TRBJ2-3; 8 positions agree with TRBD2. Trimming at V came to 3 bases and at J to 4 bases, leaving 3 bases not matched to a gene. The CDR3 is made up of 14 amino acids. Germline V gene lookup returns CDR1 SEHNR and CDR2 FQNEAQ (reference sequence). The CDR3 DNA follows: TGTGCCAGCAGCTTCGCTAGCGGGTCAGATACGCAGTATTTT. This codes for CASSFASGSDTQYF.

This clonotype was recorded a few times. This chain uses TRBV3-1 with TRBJ1-1, with a weak D call TRBD1 (5 bases). Trimming took 0 bases from V and 6 from J, leaving 11 bases between them. CDR1 and CDR2 (germline): LGHDT, YNNKEL (reference sequence). The CDR3 runs to 14 residues. CDR3 in amino acids: CASSQEGGRAEAFF. For the CDR3, the DNA is TGTGCCAGCAGCCAAGAGGGGGGTAGGGCTGAAGCTTTCTTT.

The chain couples TRBV4-3 to TRBJ2-5; 11 bases agree with TRBD2. From germline, CDR1 is LGHNA and CDR2 YSLEER. The CDR3 sequence is 15 residues long. V shed 3 bases, J shed 4 bases, and the junction held 4 bases outside the gene matches. DNA for the CDR3: TGCGCCAGCAGCCAGGAACTAGCGGGGGTAGAGACCCAGTACTTC. It translates to CASSQELAGVETQYF.